The subject of this entry is one T cell receptor (beta chain). Antigen unknown. The V end was cut by 5 bases, the J end by 0 bases, with 10 bases between. The CDR3 consists of 14 residues. Looked up from germline, CDR1 is MDHEN and CDR2 is SYDVKM. This entry comes from a study of T-cell reconstitution after alpha-beta-depleted transplantation in children. Study findings and constraints: Several hundred rapidly expanded clones from non-depleted graft cells reportedly supplied alpha-beta T cells about two months post-transplant. Once a year had passed after transplant, T-cell counts and diversity came mostly from newly produced T cells.

Library preparation (for TCRbeta) was performed with unique molecular identifiers. TCRdb re-derived calls from the PCR reads in MiXCR, one entry per CDR3 protein. The table has 250,000 to 350,000 distinct CDR3 sequences, more than 20% seen once. This sequence originates from a male patient younger than 18 who had a stem cell transplant for acute lymphoblastic leukemia, so the T cells may come from the graft donor. This specimen consisted of PBMCs, mostly from graft donor cells, obtained 180 days after TCRalphabeta/CD19-depleted stem cell transplant. This chain uses TRBV28 with TRBJ1-1, with D possibly being TRBD1 (5 bases). The CDR3 spells CASSPDSMNTEAFF. CDR3 sequence (DNA): TGTGCCAGCAGTCCTGACAGCATGAACACTGAAGCTTTCTTT.